A selection of T cell receptor beta chains follows, all from one sample in a study of T cell changes during pregnancy in multiple sclerosis. The method was immunoSEQ multiplex PCR; TCRdb's version includes in-frame clones alone and lacks a portion of them. The profile shows approximately 30,000 clones, 88% of them singletons. Source: CD8+ T cells from peripheral blood mononuclear cells, taken in the second trimester of pregnancy. Every receptor here comes from a female donor with multiple sclerosis, enrolled in a pregnancy study. Each CDR3 is given with its conserved first and last residue. A D gene is named only where the DNA matches it firmly. Size is stated for part of the rows, as once, few or many counts, or as a class when the clone is expanded.

abundance	d_gene	v_gene	j_gene	CDR3nt	CDR3aa
.	TRBD2	TRBV28	TRBJ2-7	TGTGCCACCAGACTAGCGGGGGAATACGAGCAGTACTTC	CATRLAGEYEQYF
.	TRBD1	TRBV19	TRBJ1-2	TGTGCCAGTAGTTTTAGGCCCTCCGGGACAGGGAACTATGGCTACACCTTC	CASSFRPSGTGNYGYTF
.	.	TRBV4-3	TRBJ2-1	TGCGCCAGCAGCCAACGGTGGGGGGGGGCGAACAATGAGCAGTTCTTC	CASSQRWGGANNEQFF
.	.	TRBV2	TRBJ1-1	TGTGCCAGCAGCTGGGGGTGGGGGGTGAACACTGAAGCTTTCTTT	CASSWGWGVNTEAFF
once	TRBD1	TRBV6-6	TRBJ2-1	TGTGCCAGCACTCCGACAGGGGGAAGCTACAATGAGCAGTTCTTC	CASTPTGGSYNEQFF
.	TRBD1	TRBV15	TRBJ1-1	TGTGCCACCAGCAGAGAGGGGACCTGGGACAGGAGAGGTCTTGGAGGCACTGAAGCTTTCTTT	CATSREGTWDRRGLGGTEAFF
.	.	TRBV7-8	TRBJ2-7	TGTGCCAGCACGGTTAGGAGGGTCGCTCACGAGCAGTACTTC	CASTVRRVAHEQYF
.	.	TRBV5-1	TRBJ2-1	TGCGCCAGCAGCCTTGGGGAGAGACCTGTGGATGAGCAGTTCTTC	CASSLGERPVDEQFF
.	.	TRBV5-5	TRBJ2-7	TGTGCCAGCAGCTTGGGGGTCGGGGGCTCCTACGAGCAGTACTTC	CASSLGVGGSYEQYF
.	.	TRBV7-3	TRBJ1-1	TGTGCCAGCAGCAACCAGTGGAACACTGAAGCTTTCTTT	CASSNQWNTEAFF
.	TRBD1	TRBV6-1	TRBJ2-7	TGTGCCAGCAGTGGCTACAGGGGCCCTTACGAGCAGTACTTC	CASSGYRGPYEQYF
.	.	TRBV10-1	TRBJ2-7	TGCGCCAGCAGTGAGTCGGGGCTCGAGCAGTACTTC	CASSESGLEQYF
.	TRBD2	TRBV9	TRBJ2-5	TGTGCCAGCAGCGGAACTAGCGGGGGGGCTTGGGAGACCCAGTACTTC	CASSGTSGGAWETQYF
once	TRBD2	TRBV7-8	TRBJ2-7	TGTGCCAGCAGCTATTTCGGGACTAACTACGAGCAGTACTTC	CASSYFGTNYEQYF
.	.	TRBV12-5	TRBJ2-2	TGTGCTAGTGGTTTGGGTTCATACACCGGGGAGCTGTTTTTT	CASGLGSYTGELFF
.	TRBD1	TRBV6-6	TRBJ1-5	TGTGCCAGCAGGGCTACAGGGGATAGGGGTCAGCCCCAGCATTTT	CASRATGDRGQPQHF
.	.	TRBV6-1	TRBJ1-3	TGTGCCAGCAGTGAAGGGCCCGATATTTGGGGAAACACCATATATTTT	CASSEGPDIWGNTIYF
.	.	TRBV9	TRBJ1-3	TGTGCCAGCAGCGCTCTCGCGGGGGCGGGAAACACCATATATTTT	CASSALAGAGNTIYF
.	TRBD2	TRBV5-4	TRBJ2-5	TGTGCCAGCAGCTCCGGGACTAGCGGGGGGGCCGGAGAGACCCAGTACTTC	CASSSGTSGGAGETQYF
.	.	TRBV11-2	TRBJ1-2	TGTGCCAGCACCCTAGGGGGGGGGCGAGGCTATGGCTACACCTTC	CASTLGGGRGYGYTF
once	TRBD1	TRBV2	TRBJ1-2	TGTGCCAGCAGTCTCACTTCGCCGGACAGGGGAGACTACACCTTC	CASSLTSPDRGDYTF
.	.	TRBV9	TRBJ1-1	TGTGCCAGCAGCCCCGGGACAACCCCTGAAGCTTTCTTT	CASSPGTTPEAFF
.	.	TRBV1	TRBJ2-3	TGCACCAGCAGCCTTCCTTCGCGGGGGGGCACAGATACGCAGTATTTT	CTSSLPSRGGTDTQYF
.	TRBD1	TRBV28	TRBJ1-1	TGTGCCAGCAGTTTATGGGGACAGGGGGCGATCGCAGGCGGGGACACTGAAGCTTTCTTT	CASSLWGQGAIAGGDTEAFF
.	.	TRBV10-2	TRBJ2-2	TGCGCCAGCATCCAGGGCACCGGGGAGCTGTTTTTT	CASIQGTGELFF
few	.	TRBV30	TRBJ1-2	TGTGCCTGGAGTTTAGGAGAGATAGGCTACACCTTC	CAWSLGEIGYTF